This T cell receptor (beta chain) was sequenced during a study of chemoradiotherapy in HPV16-positive cancers (dated by TCRdb to the early 2020s). Background for the entire study: Using functional T-cell assays on cells from a couple of HPV16-positive patients, the researchers defined candidate HPV-specific T-cell clones and common TCR motifs. Whether T-cell immunity against the HPV oncoproteins E6 and E7 changes during chemoradiotherapy and whether survival is affected by this immunity were examined in the study. The candidate HPV-specific TCRs and motifs were subsequently tracked in TCR repertoires obtained from 70 to 95 patients with HPV-related cancers.

Note on this clone: Its antigen specificity is not known. Per-nucleotide qualities are absent, and no much larger clonotype sits a single base away.

General study outcomes and caveats: The survival association was reported for HPV16-positive patients, and the functional definition of HPV-specific T cells was derived from only two HPV16-positive patients. Expansion of candidate HPV-specific clones and E7-related TCR motifs was observed in the tumor microenvironment during treatment, whereas no such expansion was observed for non-HPV-specific T cells. In HPV16-positive patients, expansion of HPV-responsive T cells during chemoradiotherapy was found to be associated with improved recurrence-free survival.

The method behind the library was the immunoSEQ multiplex PCR assay. TCRdb carries this immuneACCESS record with in-frame sequences only. Its versions omit some clonotypes, under half of them owing to an unresolved V gene in the studies checked, with the rest unexplained. This sample has 1,500 to 2,500 clones in its table, and 90% of those were observed once. Approximately 10% of the sample is held by the ten biggest clonotypes. Trimming removed 6 bases from V and 3 bases from J, leaving 6 bases between the germline ends. CDR1 SGHVS and CDR2 FNYEAQ were looked up in the germline V gene. The CDR3 goes from the cysteine to the phenylalanine over 13 residues. Only CDR3 DNA remains: 39 bases, in frame from the first base. Because repertoires were sampled repeatedly during chemoradiotherapy, clonal expansion in the tumor microenvironment could be followed.

Material: tumor tissue, obtained from a patient who underwent chemoradiotherapy. In this chain, TRBV7-6 is recombined with TRBJ2-6; the D gene lacks a confident call. This TCR derives from a human donor with HPV-associated anogenital cancer. The CDR3 amino acid sequence is: CASRPSGANVLTF. The nucleotide sequence is given as TGTGCCAGCAGGCCTAGTGGGGCCAACGTCCTGACTTTC.